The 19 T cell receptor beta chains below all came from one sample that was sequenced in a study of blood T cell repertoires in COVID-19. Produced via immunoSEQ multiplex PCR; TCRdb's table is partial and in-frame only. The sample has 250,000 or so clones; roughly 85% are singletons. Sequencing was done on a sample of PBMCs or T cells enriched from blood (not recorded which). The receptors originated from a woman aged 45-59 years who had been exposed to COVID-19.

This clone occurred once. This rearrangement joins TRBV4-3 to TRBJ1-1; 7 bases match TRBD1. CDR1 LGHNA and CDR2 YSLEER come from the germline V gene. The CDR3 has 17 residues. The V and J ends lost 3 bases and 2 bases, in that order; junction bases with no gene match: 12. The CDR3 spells CASSQGAGGLTNTEAFF. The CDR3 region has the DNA TGCGCCAGCAGCCAGGGGGCAGGGGGACTGACTAACACTGAAGCTTTCTTT.

The chain's CDR3 is CASSLGGGSEQYF. The DNA for the CDR3 is TGTGCCAGCAGCTTGGGGGGGGGATCCGAGCAGTACTTC. The chain recombines TRBV5-4 with TRBJ2-7; 7 bases match TRBD2. Germline CDR1 is SGHNT and CDR2 is YYREEE (reference sequence). CDR3 length equals 13 residues. V dropped 0 bases and J dropped 6; count of bases not matched to a gene: 3.

CDR3 amino acids: CASSETYEQYF. DNA for the CDR3: TGTGCCAGCAGCGAAACTTACGAGCAGTACTTC. The V and J genes are TRBV2 and TRBJ2-7; D gene ambiguous. Trimming left V 6 bases short and J 4 bases short, with 7 bases between. Per the germline V gene, CDR1 is SNHLY and CDR2 is FYNNEI. The CDR3 contains 11 residues.

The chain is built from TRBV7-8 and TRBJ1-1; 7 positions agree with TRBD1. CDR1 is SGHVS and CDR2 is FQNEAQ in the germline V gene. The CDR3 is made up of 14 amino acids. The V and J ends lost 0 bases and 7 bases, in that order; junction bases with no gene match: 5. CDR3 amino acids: CASSLAGTGVEAFF. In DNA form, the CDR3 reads TGTGCCAGCAGCTTAGCCGGAACAGGGGTTGAAGCTTTCTTT.

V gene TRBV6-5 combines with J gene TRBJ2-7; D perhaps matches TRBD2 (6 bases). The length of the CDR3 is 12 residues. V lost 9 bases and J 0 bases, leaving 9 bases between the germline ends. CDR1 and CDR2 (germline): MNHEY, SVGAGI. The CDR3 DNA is TGTGCCAGTATGGAGGGCTCCTACGAGCAGTACTTC. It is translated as CASMEGSYEQYF.

The CDR3 reads CASRAREGYGYTF. CDR3 bases: TGTGCCAGCAGAGCAAGGGAGGGCTATGGCTACACCTTC. The chain joins TRBV2 to TRBJ1-2, with D unclear. This CDR3 is built from 13 residues. CDR1 and CDR2 from the germline V gene are SNHLY and FYNNEI. The V and J ends lost 6 bases and 4 bases respectively, with 12 bases between them. The full variable domain, in which reference TRBV2 and TRBJ1-2 provide the parts outside the CDR3, is EPEVTQTPSHQVTQMGQEVILRCVPISNHLYFYWYRQILGQKVEFLVSFYNNEISEKSEIFDDQFSVERPDGSNFTLKIRSTKLEDSAMYFCASRAREGYGYTFGSGTRLTVV.

CDR3: CAWRDITSTDTQYF. The CDR3 DNA follows: TGTGCCTGGAGGGACATTACTAGCACAGATACGCAGTATTTT. The chain employs TRBV30 and TRBJ2-3, with TRBD1 as a possible D gene (5 bases). The germline CDR1 and CDR2 sequences are GTSNPN and SVGIG (reference sequence). The germline V and J ends were trimmed by 3 bases and 0 bases, with 10 bases remaining between them. The CDR3 extends over 14 amino acids.

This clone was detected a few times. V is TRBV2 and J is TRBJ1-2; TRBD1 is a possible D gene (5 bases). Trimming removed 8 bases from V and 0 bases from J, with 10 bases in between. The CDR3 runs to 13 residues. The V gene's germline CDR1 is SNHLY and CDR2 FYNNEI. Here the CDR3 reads CASSRDANYGYTF. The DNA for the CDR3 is TGTGCCAGCTCCAGGGATGCTAACTATGGCTACACCTTC.

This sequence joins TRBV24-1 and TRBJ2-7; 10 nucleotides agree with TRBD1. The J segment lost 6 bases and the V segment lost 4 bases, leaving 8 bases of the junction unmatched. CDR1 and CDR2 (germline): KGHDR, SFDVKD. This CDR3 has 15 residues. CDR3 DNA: TGTGCCACCAGTGAGCCTGGGACAGGGGATAGCGAGCAGTACTTC. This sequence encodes CATSEPGTGDSEQYF.

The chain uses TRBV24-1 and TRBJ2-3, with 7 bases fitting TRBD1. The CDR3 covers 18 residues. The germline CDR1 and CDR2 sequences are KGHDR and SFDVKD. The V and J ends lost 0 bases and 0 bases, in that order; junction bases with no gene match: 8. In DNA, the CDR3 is TGTGCCACCAGTGATTTGCCCTATAAGGGGGCTAGCACAGATACGCAGTATTTT. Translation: CATSDLPYKGASTDTQYF.

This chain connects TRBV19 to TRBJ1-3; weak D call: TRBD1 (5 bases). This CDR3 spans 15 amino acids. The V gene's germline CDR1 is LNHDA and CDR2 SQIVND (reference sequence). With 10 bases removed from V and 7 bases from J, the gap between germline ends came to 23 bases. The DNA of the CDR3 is TGTGCCACCATGGACACAGGTTCTCTCAGGAACACCATATATTTT. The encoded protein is CATMDTGSLRNTIYF.

The CDR3 here is CASSQDPQGAGYGYTF. CDR3 DNA: TGCGCCAGCAGCCAAGATCCCCAGGGGGCCGGCTATGGCTACACCTTC. V gene TRBV4-3 combines with J gene TRBJ1-2, with 8 bases that match TRBD1. Losses at the gene ends were 0 bases for V and 4 bases for J; bases not matched to a gene: 7. The CDR3 spans 16 residues. Germline V gene lookup returns CDR1 LGHNA and CDR2 YSLEER.

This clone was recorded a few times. This chain's CDR3 is CASSYAQGANSPLHF. The CDR3 DNA is TGTGCCAGCAGTTACGCCCAGGGGGCTAATTCACCCCTCCACTTT. This chain links TRBV6-5 with TRBJ1-6, with 8 bases lining up with TRBD1. Germline assignment: CDR1 MNHEY and CDR2 SVGAGI. The CDR3 covers 15 residues. V trimming: 2 bases; J trimming: 6 bases; junction bases outside the gene matches: 3.

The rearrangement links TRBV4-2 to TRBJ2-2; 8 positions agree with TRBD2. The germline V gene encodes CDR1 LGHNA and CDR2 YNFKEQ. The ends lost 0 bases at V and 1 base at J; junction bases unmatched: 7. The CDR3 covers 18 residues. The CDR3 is CASSQDLASGLNTGELFF. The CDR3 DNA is TGTGCCAGCAGCCAAGATCTGGCTAGCGGGTTGAACACCGGGGAGCTGTTTTTT.

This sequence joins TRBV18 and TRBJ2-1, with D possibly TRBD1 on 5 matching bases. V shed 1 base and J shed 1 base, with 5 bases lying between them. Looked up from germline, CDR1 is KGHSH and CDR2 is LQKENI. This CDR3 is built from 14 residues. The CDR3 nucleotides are TGTGCCAGCTCACCACAGGGGTCCTACAATGAGCAGTTCTTC. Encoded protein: CASSPQGSYNEQFF.

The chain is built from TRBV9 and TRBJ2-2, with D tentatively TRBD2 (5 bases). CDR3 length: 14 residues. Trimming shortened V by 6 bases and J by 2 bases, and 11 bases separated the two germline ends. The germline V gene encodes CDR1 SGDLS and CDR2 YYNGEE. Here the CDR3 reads CASTPGINTGELFF. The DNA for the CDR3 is TGTGCCAGCACCCCCGGGATTAACACCGGGGAGCTGTTTTTT.

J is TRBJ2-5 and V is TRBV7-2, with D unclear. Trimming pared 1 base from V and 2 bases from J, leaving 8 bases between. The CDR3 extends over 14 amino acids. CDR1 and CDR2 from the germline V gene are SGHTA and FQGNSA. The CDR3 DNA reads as TGTGCCAGCAGCTTAGACTCTATACAAGAGACCCAGTACTTC. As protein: CASSLDSIQETQYF.

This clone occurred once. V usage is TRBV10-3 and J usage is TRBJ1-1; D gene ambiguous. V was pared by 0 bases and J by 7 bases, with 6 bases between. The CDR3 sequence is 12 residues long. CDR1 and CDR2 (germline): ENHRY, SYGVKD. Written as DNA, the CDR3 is TGTGCCATCAGTGAGTCGGCTGATGAAGCTTTCTTT. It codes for CAISESADEAFF.

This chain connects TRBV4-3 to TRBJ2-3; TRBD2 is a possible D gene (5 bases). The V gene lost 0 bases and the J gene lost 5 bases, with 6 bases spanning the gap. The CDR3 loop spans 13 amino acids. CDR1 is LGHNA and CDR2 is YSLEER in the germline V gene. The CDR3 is CASSQDRGDTQYF. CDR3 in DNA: TGCGCCAGCAGCCAAGACCGGGGAGATACGCAGTATTTT.